What follows are 22 T cell receptor beta chains derived from one specimen sequenced in a study of blood T cell repertoires in COVID-19 (dated by TCRdb to between 2020 and 2021). Receptors were amplified or captured by the immunoSEQ multiplex PCR assay. TCRdb mirrors the immuneACCESS table, restricted to in-frame sequences. Some clones are absent from its copies; in checked studies, under half trace to an unresolved V gene, and the reason for the others is unknown. The sample table contains around 54,000 clones; only one count was recorded for roughly 80% of them. 5.5% to 6% of the sample belongs to the ten largest clones. Sequencing was carried out using PBMCs or T cells enriched from blood (not recorded which). The receptors shown here come from a woman in her forties or fifties with acute COVID-19.

V is TRBV27 and J is TRBJ2-1; 10 bases match TRBD2. Germline CDR1 reads MNHEY; CDR2 reads SMNVEV (reference sequence). The CDR3 loop spans 16 amino acids. V lost 3 bases and J lost 5; bases outside the gene matches: 7. Written as DNA, the CDR3 is TGTGCCAGCAGTTTCAGCGGGGGGGCCCTAAACAATGAGCAGTTCTTC. It is translated as CASSFSGGALNNEQFF.

This chain joins TRBV13 and TRBJ2-7; TRBD1 is a possible D gene (5 bases). V lost 5 bases to trimming and J lost 3 bases, with 14 bases between them. CDR1 and CDR2 (germline): PRHDT, FYEKMQ (reference sequence). CDR3 size: 14 residues. CDR3: CASSAQGFSYEQYF. DNA for the CDR3: TGTGCCAGCAGCGCGCAGGGTTTCAGCTACGAGCAGTACTTC.

This clone is classed as medium-sized. The chain couples TRBV11-3 to TRBJ2-5, with 8 bases aligning to TRBD1. Germline-derived CDR1 and CDR2 are SGHNT and YENEEA. This CDR3 has 14 amino acids. Trimming cost V 5 bases and J 3 bases; bases outside gene matches: 5. The CDR3 DNA reads TGTGCCAGCAGCCAACAGACAGGGGAAGAGACCCAGTACTTC. This translates into CASSQQTGEETQYF.

This chain uses TRBV3-1 (or the pseudogene TRBV3-2) with TRBJ2-5; weak D call: TRBD1 (5 bases). This CDR3 is 15 amino acids long. CDR1 is LGHDT, CDR2 YNNKEL, per germline (reference sequence). The V end lost 1 base, the J end lost 5 bases, and 14 bases lay between the germline ends. CDR3 in DNA: TGTGCCAGCAGCCAAGGGGCCAGGGTCAGTGAGACCCAGTACTTC. Translating it yields CASSQGARVSETQYF.

The V call is TRBV28, the J call TRBJ1-4, with TRBD1 as a possible D gene (6 bases). The CDR3 is made up of 15 amino acids. CDR1 and CDR2 (germline): MDHEN, SYDVKM. Between the trimmed V and J ends, which lost 6 bases and 4 bases, there was a span of 15 bases. The CDR3: CASRGGVLINEKLFF. CDR3 DNA: TGTGCCAGCAGAGGGGGAGTCCTAATTAATGAAAAACTGTTTTTT.

The V gene is TRBV25-1, the J gene TRBJ2-1; 9 bases map to TRBD2. Germline V lookup: CDR1 MGHDK, CDR2 SYGVNS. The CDR3 totals 15 residues. J was trimmed by 8 bases and V by 4 bases; bases with no gene match: 9. The chain's CDR3 is CASSGSGTSSHEQFF. Written as DNA, the CDR3 is TGTGCCAGCAGTGGTTCCGGGACTAGCAGCCATGAGCAGTTCTTC.

The V gene is TRBV27, the J gene TRBJ2-2; TRBD1 matches at 9 bases. There are 17 residues in the CDR3. Germline CDR1 and CDR2: MNHEY and SMNVEV (reference sequence). J gave up 8 bases and V 7 bases, and 17 bases lay outside the gene matches. The CDR3 sequence: CASTIRGTGNLLGELFF. The DNA of the CDR3 is TGTGCCAGCACCATTAGGGGGACAGGGAATCTGTTGGGGGAGCTGTTTTTT.

The chain carries TRBV7-9 and TRBJ2-1, with 11 positions matching TRBD2. This CDR3 spans 19 amino acids. In germline, CDR1 is SEHNR, CDR2 FQNEAQ (reference sequence). With 3 bases clipped from V and 0 bases from J, the junction kept 10 bases outside the gene matches. This CDR3 reads CASSFGLAGGPSSYNEQFF. The CDR3 region has the DNA TGTGCCAGCAGCTTCGGTCTAGCGGGGGGCCCCAGCTCCTACAATGAGCAGTTCTTC.

The V gene is TRBV28, the J gene TRBJ1-5; 8 bases map to TRBD1. Germline CDR1 reads MDHEN; CDR2 reads SYDVKM. Trimming cost V 6 bases and J 6 bases; bases outside gene matches: 10. The CDR3 consists of 15 residues. DNA of the CDR3: TGTGCCAGCAGGGCCCCGGACAGGGTCGGTCAGCCCCAGCATTTT. Translated: CASRAPDRVGQPQHF.

The genes are TRBV4-1 and TRBJ1-2; TRBD1 aligns across 7 bases. CDR1 MGHRA and CDR2 YSYEKL come from the germline V gene. The ends lost 0 bases at V and 4 bases at J; junction bases unmatched: 8. The CDR3 covers 16 residues. In DNA, the CDR3 is TGCGCCAGCAGCCAAGATCGTGGACAGGACGCCTATGGCTACACCTTC. Translated, it gives CASSQDRGQDAYGYTF.

The rearrangement uses TRBV6-4 and TRBJ2-1; 9 bases fit TRBD2. V was pared by 5 bases and J by 13 bases, with 12 bases of the junction left unmatched. The CDR3 runs to 14 residues. Per the germline V gene, CDR1 is MRHNA and CDR2 is SNTAGT. The CDR3 loop reads CASSPRGGGGEQFF. The CDR3 DNA is TGTGCCAGCAGTCCCCGAGGGGGCGGGGGGGAACAGTTCTTC.

This clone was found a few times. The rearrangement links TRBV5-4 to TRBJ1-6, with 9 nucleotides matching TRBD1. The CDR3 runs to 15 residues. V was clipped by 2 bases and J by 9 bases; unmatched bases: 6. Germline V gene lookup returns CDR1 SGHNT and CDR2 YYREEE (reference sequence). CDR3 sequence: CASSFSGQGGSPLHF. DNA for the CDR3: TGTGCCAGCAGCTTTTCGGGACAGGGAGGTTCACCCCTCCACTTT.

The chain links TRBV19 to TRBJ2-7, with 8 positions matching TRBD1. The CDR3 is 14 residues long. From germline, CDR1 is LNHDA and CDR2 SQIVND (reference sequence). V lost 4 bases and J lost 4; bases outside the gene matches: 6. In nucleotides, the CDR3 is TGTGCCAGTAGTAGGGGACAGGAGAGGTACGAGCAGTACTTC. Its translation is CASSRGQERYEQYF. Combining the CDR3 with reference TRBV19 and TRBJ2-7 gives the whole variable domain DGGITQSPKYLFRKEGQNVTLSCEQNLNHDAMYWYRQDPGQGLRLIYYSQIVNDFQKGDIAEGYSVSREKKESFPLTVTSAQKNPTAFYLCASSRGQERYEQYFGPGTRLTVT.

The table lists this clone with a count of one. The rearrangement links TRBV30 to TRBJ1-2; 7 bases line up with TRBD1. CDR3 size: 11 residues. Germline V gene lookup returns CDR1 GTSNPN and CDR2 SVGIG (reference sequence). The CDR3 bases are TGTGCTAGGGCCAGGGGGTATGGCTACACCTTC. Protein sequence: CARARGYGYTF.

The V and J genes are TRBV10-3 and TRBJ1-1; the match to TRBD1 covers 7 bases. Germline loops: CDR1 ENHRY, CDR2 SYGVKD. J was trimmed by 6 bases and V by 11 bases; bases with no gene match: 21. CDR3 length: 16 residues. This chain's CDR3 is CASCGTEPRRGSEAFF. The CDR3 coding sequence is TGTGCCTCCTGTGGGACAGAACCACGCCGGGGCTCTGAAGCTTTCTTT.

This chain links TRBV28 with TRBJ2-3, with TRBD2 as a possible D gene (6 bases). The CDR3 has 14 residues. Trimming removed 10 bases from V and 4 bases from J, with 18 bases in between. Germline V gene lookup returns CDR1 MDHEN and CDR2 SYDVKM. CDR3 region: CAIGRDRTADTQYF. The CDR3 bases are TGTGCCATCGGGCGGGACCGCACCGCAGATACGCAGTATTTT.

The chain is built from TRBV24-1 and TRBJ1-4, with D perhaps matching TRBD1 (6 bases). Trimming took 3 bases from V and 4 from J, leaving 8 bases between them. CDR1 is KGHDR and CDR2 is SFDVKD in the germline V gene. The CDR3 loop spans 14 amino acids. The chain's CDR3 is CATSDGRGNEKLFF. CDR3 in DNA: TGTGCCACCAGTGATGGCAGGGGTAATGAAAAACTGTTTTTT.

This clone appeared a single time. The chain carries TRBV7-3 and TRBJ2-3; possible D gene TRBD2, 6 bases. The CDR3 runs 13 residues. The ends were cut back, 4 bases at V and 6 bases at J, with 11 bases in the middle. Germline-derived CDR1 and CDR2 are SGHTA and FQGTGA. DNA for the CDR3: TGTGCCAGCAGCTCCGGGACTTGGGATACGCAGTATTTT. Protein: CASSSGTWDTQYF.

The V gene is TRBV7-8, the J gene TRBJ2-5, with a weak D call TRBD2 (6 bases). CDR3 length: 15 amino acids. The V gene's germline CDR1 is SGHVS and CDR2 FQNEAQ. V was clipped by 4 bases and J by 4 bases, with 16 bases between them. The CDR3 DNA is TGTGCCAGCAGCTCTTCGCCCGGGAGCCTAGAGACCCAGTACTTC. Its translation: CASSSSPGSLETQYF.

The chain joins TRBV19 to TRBJ1-1; 7 bases align to TRBD1. Germline CDR1 LNHDA, CDR2 SQIVND (reference sequence). The CDR3 loop spans 15 amino acids. The J segment lost 1 base and the V segment lost 7 bases, leaving 9 bases of the junction unmatched. CDR3 loop: CASTQGDMTNTEAFF. The CDR3 DNA sequence: TGTGCCAGTACCCAGGGGGACATGACGAACACTGAAGCTTTCTTT.

This clone was seen only once. The chain carries TRBV7-2 and TRBJ1-5; D unclear. The germline CDR1 and CDR2 sequences are SGHTA and FQGNSA. Trimming left V 4 bases short and J 6 bases short, with 13 bases between. This CDR3 is built from 14 residues. DNA for the CDR3: TGTGCCAGCAGCTCGGTCCTTAGAGGTCAGCCCCAGCATTTT. It yields the protein CASSSVLRGQPQHF.

The chain carries TRBV10-3 and TRBJ2-1, with D unclear. V lost 8 bases and J lost 7, with 12 bases in between. Germline CDR1 is ENHRY and CDR2 is SYGVKD. The CDR3 consists of 12 residues. The CDR3 DNA sequence: TGTGCCATCGGCCAGACTGGTAATGAGCAGTTCTTC. It specifies CAIGQTGNEQFF.